A single T cell receptor beta chain is shown here with its context. The CDR3 is 14 residues long. CDR1 is MGHRA, CDR2 YSYEKL, per germline. V lost 1 base to trimming and J lost 14 bases, with 19 bases between them. This entry belongs to a study of control samples from healthy donors and cancer patients. TCRdb's table, derived via immunoSEQ multiplex PCR, lists solely in-frame clones and lacks some. There are more than 75,000 clones in the sample; roughly 83% occur only once, and around 40% lies in the top ten. The chain has TRBV4-1 and TRBJ2-3, with D possibly matching TRBD2 (5 bases). The source material was PBMCs. The source of this sequence is a man between 65 and 80 years old with lung cancer. CDR3: CASSQGSVAGERYF. In nucleotides, the CDR3 is TGCGCCAGCAGCCAAGGGTCGGTGGCCGGGGAACGGTATTTT.